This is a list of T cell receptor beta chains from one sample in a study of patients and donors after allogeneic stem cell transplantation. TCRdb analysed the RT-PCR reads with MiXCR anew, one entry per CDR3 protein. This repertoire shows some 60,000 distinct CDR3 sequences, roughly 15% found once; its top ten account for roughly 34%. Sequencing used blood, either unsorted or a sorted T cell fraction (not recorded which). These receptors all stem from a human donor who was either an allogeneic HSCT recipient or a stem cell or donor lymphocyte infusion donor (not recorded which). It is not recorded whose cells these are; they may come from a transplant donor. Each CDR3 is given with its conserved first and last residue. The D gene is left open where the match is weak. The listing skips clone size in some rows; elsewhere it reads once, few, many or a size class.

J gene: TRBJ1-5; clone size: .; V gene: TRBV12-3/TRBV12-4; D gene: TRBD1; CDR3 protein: CASSSGQRESNQPQHF; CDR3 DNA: TGTGCCAGCAGTTCGGGACAGAGGGAGAGCAATCAGCCCCAGCATTTT
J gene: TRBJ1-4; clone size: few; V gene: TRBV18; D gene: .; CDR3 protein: CASSLGQSNEKLFF; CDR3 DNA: TGTGCCAGCTCATTAGGTCAGTCTAATGAAAAACTGTTTTTT
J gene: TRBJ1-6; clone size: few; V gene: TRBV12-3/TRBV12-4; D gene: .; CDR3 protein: CASSLGGPLHF; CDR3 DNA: TGTGCCAGCAGTCTCGGGGGGCCCCTCCACTTT
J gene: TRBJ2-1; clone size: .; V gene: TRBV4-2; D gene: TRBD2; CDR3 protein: CASSQEREDVGEQFF; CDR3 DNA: TGTGCCAGCAGCCAAGAGCGGGAGGACGTCGGAGAGCAGTTCTTC
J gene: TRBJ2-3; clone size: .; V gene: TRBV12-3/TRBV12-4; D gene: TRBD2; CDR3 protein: CASSSVASGTQYF; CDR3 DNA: TGTGCCAGCAGCTCCGTGGCTAGCGGTACGCAGTATTTT
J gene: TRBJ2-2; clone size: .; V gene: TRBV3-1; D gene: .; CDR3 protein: CASRSRTRGTGELFF; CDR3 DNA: TGTGCCAGCAGATCCCGGACCCGAGGGACCGGGGAGCTGTTTTTT
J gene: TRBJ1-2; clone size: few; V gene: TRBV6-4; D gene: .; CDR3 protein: CASSPEYDRLQGYTF; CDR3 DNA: TGTGCCAGCAGTCCGGAGTACGACAGGCTACAAGGCTACACCTTC
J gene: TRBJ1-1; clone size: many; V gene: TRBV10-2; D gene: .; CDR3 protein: CASGATGGSTEAFF; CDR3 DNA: TGCGCCAGCGGCGCTACGGGGGGAAGCACTGAAGCTTTCTTT
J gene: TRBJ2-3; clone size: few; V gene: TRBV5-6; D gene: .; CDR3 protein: CASSPLGGDRTDTQYF; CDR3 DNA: TGTGCCAGCAGCCCCCTGGGCGGGGACCGCACAGATACGCAGTATTTT
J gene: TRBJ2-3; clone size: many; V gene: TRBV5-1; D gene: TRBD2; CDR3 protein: CASSLVTGRDADTQYF; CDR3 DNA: TGCGCCAGCAGCTTGGTTACGGGGAGGGACGCAGATACGCAGTATTTT
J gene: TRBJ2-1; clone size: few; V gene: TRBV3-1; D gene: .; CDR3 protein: CASSLFPGHSSYNEQFF; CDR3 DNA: TGTGCCAGCAGCCTTTTTCCGGGACATAGCTCCTACAATGAGCAGTTCTTC
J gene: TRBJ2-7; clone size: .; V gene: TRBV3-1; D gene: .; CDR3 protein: CASSPIAYYEQYF; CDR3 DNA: TGTGCCAGCAGCCCAATTGCCTACTACGAGCAGTACTTC
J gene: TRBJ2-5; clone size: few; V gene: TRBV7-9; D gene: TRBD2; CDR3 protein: CASSPGTRASETQYF; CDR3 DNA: TGTGCCAGCAGCCCCGGGACTAGGGCCTCAGAGACCCAGTACTTC
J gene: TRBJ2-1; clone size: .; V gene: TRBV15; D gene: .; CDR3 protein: CATSRDLNSREQFF; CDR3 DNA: TGTGCCACCAGCAGAGATTTGAATTCCAGGGAGCAGTTCTTC
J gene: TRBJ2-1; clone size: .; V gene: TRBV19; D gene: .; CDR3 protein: CASYQGMGNEQFF; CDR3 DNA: TGTGCCAGTTATCAGGGGATGGGCAATGAGCAGTTCTTC
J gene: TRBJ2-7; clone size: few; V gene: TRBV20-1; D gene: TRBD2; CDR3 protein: CSGHQGLAGATYEQYF; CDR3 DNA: TGCAGTGGACACCAGGGACTAGCGGGAGCGACCTACGAGCAGTACTTC
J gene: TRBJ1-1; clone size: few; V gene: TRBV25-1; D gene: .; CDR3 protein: CASRLGARSTEAFF; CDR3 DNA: TGTGCCAGCAGGCTCGGGGCCAGATCGACCGAAGCTTTCTTT
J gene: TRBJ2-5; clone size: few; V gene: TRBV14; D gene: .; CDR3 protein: CASSQVPQETQYF; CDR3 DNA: TGTGCCAGCAGCCAAGTCCCTCAAGAGACCCAGTACTTC
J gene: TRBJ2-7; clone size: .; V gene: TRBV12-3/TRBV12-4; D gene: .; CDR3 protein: CASRAKRSYEQYF; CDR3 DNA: TGTGCCAGCAGAGCGAAGCGGTCCTACGAGCAGTACTTC
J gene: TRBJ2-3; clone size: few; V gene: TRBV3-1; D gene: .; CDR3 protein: CASSPDSGRNTDTQYF; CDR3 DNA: TGTGCCAGCAGCCCGGACAGTGGAAGAAACACAGATACGCAGTATTTT
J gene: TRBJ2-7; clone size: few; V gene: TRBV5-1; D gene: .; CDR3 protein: CASTPELSYEQYF; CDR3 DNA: TGCGCCAGCACCCCTGAGTTAAGCTACGAGCAGTACTTC
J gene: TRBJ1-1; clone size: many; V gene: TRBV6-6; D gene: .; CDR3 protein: CASSYLGQTEAFF; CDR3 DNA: TGTGCCAGCAGTTACCTTGGACAGACTGAAGCTTTCTTT
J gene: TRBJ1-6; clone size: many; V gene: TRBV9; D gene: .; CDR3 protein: CASSVGGNGNSPLHF; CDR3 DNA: TGTGCCAGCAGCGTAGGGGGGAATGGTAATTCACCCCTCCACTTT
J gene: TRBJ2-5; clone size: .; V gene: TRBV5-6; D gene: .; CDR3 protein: CASSLVGQGEETQYF; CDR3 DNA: TGTGCCAGCAGCTTGGTTGGGCAGGGTGAAGAGACCCAGTACTTC
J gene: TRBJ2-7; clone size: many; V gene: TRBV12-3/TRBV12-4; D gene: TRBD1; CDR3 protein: CASSLDRGKGYEQYF; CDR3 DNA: TGTGCCAGCAGTTTAGACAGGGGCAAAGGGTACGAGCAGTACTTC
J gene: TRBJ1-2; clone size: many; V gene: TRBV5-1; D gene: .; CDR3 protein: CASSLESNYGYTF; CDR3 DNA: TGCGCCAGCAGCTTGGAGAGTAACTATGGCTACACCTTC
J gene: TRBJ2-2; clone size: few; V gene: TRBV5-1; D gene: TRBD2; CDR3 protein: CASSRAGEAGELFF; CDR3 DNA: TGCGCCAGCAGCCGTGCGGGAGAGGCCGGGGAGCTGTTTTTT
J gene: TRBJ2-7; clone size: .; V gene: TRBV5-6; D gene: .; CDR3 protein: CASSLNGPQNPYF; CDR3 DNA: TGTGCCAGCAGCTTGAATGGGCCCCAGAATCCGTACTTC
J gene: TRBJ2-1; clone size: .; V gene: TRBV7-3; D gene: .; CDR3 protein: CASSLSISDEQFF; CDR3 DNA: TGTGCCAGCAGCTTAAGTATCTCCGATGAGCAGTTCTTC
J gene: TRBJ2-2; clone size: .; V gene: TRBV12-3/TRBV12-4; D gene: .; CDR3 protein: CASSFPDITGELFF; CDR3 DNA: TGTGCCAGCAGTTTTCCTGACATCACCGGGGAGCTGTTTTTT
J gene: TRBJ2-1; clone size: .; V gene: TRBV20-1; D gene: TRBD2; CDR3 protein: CSAGSGSGSYNEQFF; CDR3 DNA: TGCAGTGCTGGGAGCGGGAGTGGATCCTACAATGAGCAGTTCTTC
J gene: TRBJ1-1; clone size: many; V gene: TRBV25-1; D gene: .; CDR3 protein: CASSELGDTEAFF; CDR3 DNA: TGTGCCAGCAGTGAATTAGGGGATACTGAAGCTTTCTTT
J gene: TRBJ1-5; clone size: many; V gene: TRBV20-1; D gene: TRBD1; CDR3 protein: CSALTGWDQPQHF; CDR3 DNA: TGCAGTGCCTTGACAGGGTGGGATCAGCCCCAGCATTTT
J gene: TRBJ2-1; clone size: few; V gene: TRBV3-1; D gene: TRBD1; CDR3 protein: CASSQESPTGTGIYNEQFF; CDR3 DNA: TGTGCCAGCAGCCAAGAAAGTCCCACCGGGACAGGGATTTACAATGAGCAGTTCTTC
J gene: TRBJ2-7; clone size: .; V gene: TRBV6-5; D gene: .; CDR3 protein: CASSYQVLGSYEQYF; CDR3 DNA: TGTGCCAGCAGTTACCAAGTCCTCGGATCCTACGAGCAGTACTTC